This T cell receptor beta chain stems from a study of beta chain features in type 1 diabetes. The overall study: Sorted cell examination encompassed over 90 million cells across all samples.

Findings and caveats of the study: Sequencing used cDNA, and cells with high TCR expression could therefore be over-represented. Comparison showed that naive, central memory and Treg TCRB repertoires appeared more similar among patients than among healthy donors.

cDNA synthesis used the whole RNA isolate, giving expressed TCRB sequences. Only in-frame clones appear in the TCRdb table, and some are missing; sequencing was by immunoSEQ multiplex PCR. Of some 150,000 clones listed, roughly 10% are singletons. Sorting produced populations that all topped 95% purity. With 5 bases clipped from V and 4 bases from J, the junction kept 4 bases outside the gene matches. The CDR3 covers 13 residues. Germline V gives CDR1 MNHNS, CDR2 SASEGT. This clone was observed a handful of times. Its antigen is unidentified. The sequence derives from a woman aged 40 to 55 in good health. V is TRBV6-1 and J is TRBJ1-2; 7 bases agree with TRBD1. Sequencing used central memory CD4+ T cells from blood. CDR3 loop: CASSIDRAYGYTF. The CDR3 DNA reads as TGTGCCAGCAGTATCGACAGGGCCTATGGCTACACCTTC.